This TCR beta chain derives from a study of control samples from healthy donors and cancer patients. Clones were sequenced by immunoSEQ multiplex PCR, and TCRdb holds only the in-frame ones, with some missing. The sample lists under 150,000 clones; around nine tenths were seen once. The CDR3 has 14 amino acids. With 10 bases clipped from V and 6 bases from J, the junction kept 11 bases outside the gene matches. The sample consisted of blood. The receptor's source is a woman aged 70-85 years in good health. The chain joins TRBV5-3 to TRBJ2-3; 10 bases match TRBD2. TRBV5-3 is an ORF for which the function is uncertain. The CDR3 spells CAPSERGGRDTQYF. As DNA, the CDR3 is TGTGCCCCTTCAGAGCGGGGGGGCCGCGATACGCAGTATTTT.